Each of the 23 T cell receptor beta chains below was sequenced from the same sample in a study of OX40 agonist ivuxolimab in advanced cancers. Produced via immunoSEQ multiplex PCR; TCRdb's table is partial and in-frame only. The table includes some 42,000 clones, 87% detected once. This material consisted of CD4+ or CD8+ T cells sorted from blood, taken in a trial of the OX40 agonist ivuxolimab. All receptors derive from an adult with an advanced solid tumor such as melanoma, head and neck, liver or kidney cancer.

The V gene is TRBV5-1, the J gene TRBJ1-5, with D perhaps TRBD1 (6 bases). The CDR3 extends over 15 amino acids. Germline V gives CDR1 SGHRS, CDR2 YFSETQ. The ends were cut back, 7 bases at V and 6 bases at J, with 20 bases in the middle. The CDR3 loop is CASLYREIRGQPQHF. In DNA, the CDR3 is TGCGCCAGCCTATACAGGGAGATTCGAGGTCAGCCCCAGCATTTT. The variable domain in full, completed from reference TRBV5-1 and TRBJ1-5, reads KAGVTQTPRYLIKTRGQQVTLSCSPISGHRSVSWYQQTPGQGLQFLFEYFSETQRNKGNFPGRFSGRQFSNSRSEMNVSTLELGDSALYLCASLYREIRGQPQHFGDGTRLSIL.

V usage is TRBV9 and J usage is TRBJ2-3; 10 bases map to TRBD2. This CDR3 region has 17 residues. Germline V gene data show CDR1 as SGDLS and CDR2 as YYNGEE. Trimming removed 0 bases from V and 4 bases from J; junction bases left unmatched: 8. The CDR3 here is CASSVAPTAGGADTQYF. In DNA, the CDR3 is TGTGCCAGCAGCGTAGCCCCAACAGCGGGGGGGGCAGATACGCAGTATTTT.

The chain carries TRBV27 and TRBJ2-5, with TRBD2 matching over 8 bases. V shed 2 bases, J shed 11 bases, and the junction held 16 bases outside the gene matches. The CDR3 consists of 16 residues. The germline CDR1 and CDR2 sequences are MNHEY and SMNVEV (reference sequence). This CDR3 reads CASSLRLTSGLREQYF. CDR3 sequence (DNA): TGTGCCAGCAGTTTACGCCTCACTAGCGGCCTACGGGAGCAGTACTTC.

The J gene is TRBJ2-7, the V gene TRBV20-1; maybe TRBD1 (5 bases). This CDR3 is built from 11 residues. V was shortened by 3 bases and J by 3 bases, with 6 bases between the two germline ends. CDR1 and CDR2 from the germline V gene are DFQATT and SNEGSKA (reference sequence). CDR3: CSARDNYEQYF. The CDR3 nucleotides are TGCAGTGCTAGGGACAACTACGAGCAGTACTTC.

The chain has TRBV20-1 and TRBJ2-5; D not certain. The CDR3 covers 10 residues. Germline values: CDR1 DFQATT, CDR2 SNEGSKA (reference sequence). V was pared by 1 base and J by 7 bases, with 4 bases between. The CDR3 DNA follows: TGCAGTGCTAGAGTAGGGACCCAGTACTTC. It codes for CSARVGTQYF.

This chain connects TRBV20-1 to TRBJ1-1; D uncertain. CDR3 length: 11 residues. V was trimmed by 1 base and J by 7 bases, leaving 7 bases between them. In germline, CDR1 is DFQATT, CDR2 SNEGSKA (reference sequence). The CDR3 is CSARGVDEAFF. The CDR3 nucleotides read TGCAGTGCTAGAGGGGTGGATGAAGCTTTCTTT.

The rearrangement joins TRBV7-2 to TRBJ2-2; D remains ambiguous. The V end lost 0 bases, the J end lost 3 bases, and 5 bases lay between the germline ends. The CDR3 consists of 14 residues. CDR1 is SGHTA, CDR2 FQGNSA, per germline. DNA for the CDR3: TGTGCCAGCAGCTTAGCCCCATACACCGGGGAGCTGTTTTTT. This encodes CASSLAPYTGELFF.

The rearrangement links TRBV19 to TRBJ1-5, with unresolved D. V shed 0 bases and J shed 5 bases, with 11 bases lying between them. The germline gives CDR1 LNHDA, CDR2 SQIVND (reference sequence). This CDR3 has 15 amino acids. CDR3 nucleotide sequence: TGTGCCAGTAGTATAGAATGGCAGCTGGATCAGCCCCAGCATTTT. This translates into CASSIEWQLDQPQHF.

The chain couples TRBV30 to TRBJ1-4; D remains unclear. Germline V gene data show CDR1 as GTSNPN and CDR2 as SVGIG (reference sequence). Trimming removed 2 bases at V and 4 bases at J, with 8 bases between. The CDR3 has 13 residues. The CDR3, as DNA: TGTGCCTGGAGTACTGATAATAATGAAAAACTGTTTTTT. Its protein product is CAWSTDNNEKLFF.

This clone was seen only a few times. V usage is TRBV4-1 and J usage is TRBJ2-1; the D call may be TRBD1 or TRBD2 (6 bases each). The CDR3 spans 18 residues. Trimming removed 3 bases from V and 3 bases from J, with 21 bases in between. Germline CDR1 and CDR2: MGHRA and YSYEKL. CDR3 in DNA: TGCGCCAGCAGCCACCTACCAGTAGTCGGGGGCCTCTACAATGAGCAGTTCTTC. As protein: CASSHLPVVGGLYNEQFF.

This chain joins TRBV2 and TRBJ1-2; tentative D call: TRBD1 (6 bases). The CDR3 is made up of 13 amino acids. Looked up from germline, CDR1 is SNHLY and CDR2 is FYNNEI. Trimming took off 6 bases at V and 3 bases at J, with 11 bases between the two ends. CDR3 DNA: TGTGCCAGCAGGGGGGGGGCTGACTATGGCTACACCTTC. It yields the protein CASRGGADYGYTF.

The V and J genes are TRBV4-1 and TRBJ1-1; D is ambiguous. CDR3 size: 13 residues. The germline CDR1 and CDR2 sequences are MGHRA and YSYEKL. Trimming took 4 bases from V and 11 from J, leaving 17 bases between them. The CDR3: CASSPEARQSAFF. The CDR3 DNA is TGCGCCAGCAGCCCTGAGGCCAGGCAGTCGGCTTTCTTT.

About this clone itself: At one end the junction does not follow the germline gene, possibly because of a read error. V and J are TRBV12-5 and TRBJ2-1, with 9 bases identical to TRBD1. CDR1 is LGHNT and CDR2 is FRNRAP in the germline V gene. The CDR3 totals 15 residues. CDR3 DNA sequence: TGTGCTAGTGGGTATACAGGGGGCGCGACTAGTAGATTGGTCTTC. It yields the protein CASGYTGGATSRLVF. The complete variable domain, with remaining parts taken from reference TRBV12-5 and TRBJ2-1, reads DARVTQTPRHKVTEMGQEVTMRCQPILGHNTVFWYRQTMMQGLELLAYFRNRAPLDDSGMPKDRFSAEMPDATLATLKIQPSEPRDSAVYFCASGYTGGATSRLVFGPGTRLTVL.

The J gene is TRBJ2-2, the V gene TRBV11-2; no reliable D call. The CDR3 is made up of 14 amino acids. The germline V gene encodes CDR1 SGHAT and CDR2 FQNNGV. V shed 4 bases and J shed 2 bases, with 8 bases lying between them. This CDR3 reads CASSSQLNTGELFF. In nucleotides, the CDR3 is TGTGCCAGCAGCTCCCAGTTAAACACCGGGGAGCTGTTTTTT.

The chain joins TRBV6-5 to TRBJ1-5; 7 nucleotides align to TRBD1. This CDR3 region has 14 residues. Losses at the gene ends were 6 bases for V and 3 bases for J; bases not matched to a gene: 5. CDR1 MNHEY and CDR2 SVGAGI come from the germline V gene. The CDR3 here is CASRTGSYNQPQHF. The CDR3 nucleotides read TGTGCCAGCAGGACAGGGAGTTACAATCAGCCCCAGCATTTT.

This chain uses TRBV2 with TRBJ1-1, with a tentative D call TRBD1 (6 bases). With 3 bases removed from V and 1 base from J, the gap between germline ends came to 6 bases. This CDR3 has 13 residues. CDR1 is SNHLY, CDR2 FYNNEI, per germline. The CDR3, as DNA: TGTGCCAGCAGTGAGGACAGGAACACTGAAGCTTTCTTT. Protein: CASSEDRNTEAFF.

The rearrangement joins TRBV7-9 to TRBJ2-3; D is uncertain. The CDR3 sequence is 12 residues long. Per the germline V gene, CDR1 is SEHNR and CDR2 is FQNEAQ (reference sequence). V was cut by 8 bases and J by 5 bases, with 11 bases left in between. In nucleotides, the CDR3 is TGTGCCAGCTCTTTGAACAAAGATACGCAGTATTTT. This codes for CASSLNKDTQYF.

The gene calls are TRBV5-4 and TRBJ2-7; D is ambiguous. V lost 0 bases to trimming and J lost 3 bases, with 10 bases between them. CDR3 length equals 14 residues. Germline values: CDR1 SGHNT, CDR2 YYREEE (reference sequence). The CDR3 protein is CASSLESFGYEQYF. CDR3 DNA sequence: TGTGCCAGCAGCTTGGAATCGTTCGGCTACGAGCAGTACTTC.

This clone was counted once. The chain is built from TRBV27 and TRBJ2-3; D might be TRBD2 (5 bases). The CDR3 consists of 15 residues. V lost 7 bases and J 2 bases, leaving 16 bases between the germline ends. CDR1 and CDR2 (germline): MNHEY, SMNVEV (reference sequence). The CDR3 nucleotides are TGTGCCAGCACCCGGCTGCGCGGGTACACAGATACGCAGTATTTT. It encodes CASTRLRGYTDTQYF.

In this sample, this clone turned up a few times. The rearrangement links TRBV11-1 to TRBJ2-3, with D perhaps matching TRBD1 (5 bases). This CDR3 has 15 residues. V was trimmed by 1 base and J by 4 bases, leaving 12 bases between them. Germline CDR1 SGHAT, CDR2 FQDESV (reference sequence). CDR3 amino acids: CASSLEQTGADTQYF. The CDR3 nucleotides read TGTGCCAGCAGCTTAGAACAAACAGGAGCAGATACGCAGTATTTT.

This chain connects TRBV5-1 to TRBJ2-1; 7 bases match TRBD1. Germline V gene lookup returns CDR1 SGHRS and CDR2 YFSETQ. After removal of 0 bases from V and 6 bases from J, the junction contained 6 bases not matched to a gene. CDR3 length equals 15 residues. CDR3 DNA sequence: TGCGCCAGCAGCTTGGAAGACAGGGCCCTCAATGAGCAGTTCTTC. This translates into CASSLEDRALNEQFF.

The chain employs TRBV7-2 and TRBJ1-2; 7 nucleotides line up with TRBD1. The CDR3 consists of 12 residues. With V trimmed by 5 bases and J by 8 bases, 5 bases remained unmatched. The germline V gene has CDR1 SGHTA and CDR2 FQGNSA. Here the CDR3 DNA reads TGTGCCAGCAGCGTATACAGGGGAGGCTACACCTTC. Translation gives CASSVYRGGYTF.

The rearrangement links TRBV2 to TRBJ1-4, with TRBD1 matching 8 bases. Germline CDR1 SNHLY, CDR2 FYNNEI. The CDR3 consists of 15 residues. The V gene end was trimmed by 4 bases and the J gene end by 8 bases; junction bases not matched to a gene: 9. The CDR3 reads CASSVFGQGHEKLFF. CDR3 coding DNA: TGTGCCAGCAGTGTGTTTGGACAGGGACACGAAAAACTGTTTTTT.